This T cell receptor (beta chain) was captured in a study of control samples from healthy donors and cancer patients. Measured with immunoSEQ multiplex PCR; TCRdb has only the in-frame clones, and not every one. The sample yields about 98,000 clones, 79% seen once. V dropped 5 bases and J dropped 5; count of bases not matched to a gene: 7. Germline V lookup: CDR1 SGHVS, CDR2 FQNEAQ. The CDR3 sequence is 14 residues long. This rearrangement joins TRBV7-8 to TRBJ2-7; 9 bases agree with TRBD1. The TCR sequence derives from a woman aged 25-40 years in good health. Material: blood. DNA for the CDR3: TGTGCCAGCAGCACTCTGGACAGGGGAAACGAGCAGTACTTC. Translated: CASSTLDRGNEQYF.